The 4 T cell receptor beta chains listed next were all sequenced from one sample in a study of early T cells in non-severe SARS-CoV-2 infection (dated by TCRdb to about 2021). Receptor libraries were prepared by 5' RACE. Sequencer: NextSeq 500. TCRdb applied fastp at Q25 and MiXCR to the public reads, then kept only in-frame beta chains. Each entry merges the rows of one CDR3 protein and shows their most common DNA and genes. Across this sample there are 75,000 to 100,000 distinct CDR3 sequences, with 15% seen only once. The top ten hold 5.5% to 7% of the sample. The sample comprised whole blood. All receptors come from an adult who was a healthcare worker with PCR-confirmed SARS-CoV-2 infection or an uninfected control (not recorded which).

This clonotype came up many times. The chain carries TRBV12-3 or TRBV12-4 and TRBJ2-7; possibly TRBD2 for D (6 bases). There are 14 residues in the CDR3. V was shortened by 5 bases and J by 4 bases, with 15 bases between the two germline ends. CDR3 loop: CASSPRRVGYEQYF. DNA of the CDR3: TGTGCCAGCAGTCCGAGGAGGGTCGGGTACGAGCAGTACTTC.

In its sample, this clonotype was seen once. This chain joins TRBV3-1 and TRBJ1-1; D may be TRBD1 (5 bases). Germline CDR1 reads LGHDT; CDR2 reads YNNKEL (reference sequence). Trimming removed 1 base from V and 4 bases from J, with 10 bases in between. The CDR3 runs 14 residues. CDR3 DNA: TGTGCCAGCAGCCAAGCAGGGTTGGGCACTGAAGCTTTCTTT. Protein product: CASSQAGLGTEAFF.

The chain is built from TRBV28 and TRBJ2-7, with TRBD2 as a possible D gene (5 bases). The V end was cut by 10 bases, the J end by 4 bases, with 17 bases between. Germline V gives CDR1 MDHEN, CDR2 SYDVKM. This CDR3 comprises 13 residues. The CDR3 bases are TGTGCCACCCGGGGTCCTCCTAGATACGAGCAGTACTTC. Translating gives CATRGPPRYEQYF. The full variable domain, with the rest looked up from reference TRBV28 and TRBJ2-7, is DVKVTQSSRYLVKRTGEKVFLECVQDMDHENMFWYRQDPGLGLRLIYFSYDVKMKEKGDIPEGYSVSREKKERFSLILESASTNQTSMYLCATRGPPRYEQYFGPGTRLTVT.

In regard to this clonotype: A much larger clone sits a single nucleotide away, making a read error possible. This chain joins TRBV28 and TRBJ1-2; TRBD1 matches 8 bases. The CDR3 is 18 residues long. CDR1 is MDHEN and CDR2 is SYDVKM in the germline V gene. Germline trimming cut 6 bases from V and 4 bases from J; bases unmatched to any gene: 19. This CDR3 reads CASSLTGAVPISSYGYTF. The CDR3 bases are TGTGCCAGCAGCCTGACAGGGGCTGTTCCGATTAGTAGCTATGGCTACACCTTC.